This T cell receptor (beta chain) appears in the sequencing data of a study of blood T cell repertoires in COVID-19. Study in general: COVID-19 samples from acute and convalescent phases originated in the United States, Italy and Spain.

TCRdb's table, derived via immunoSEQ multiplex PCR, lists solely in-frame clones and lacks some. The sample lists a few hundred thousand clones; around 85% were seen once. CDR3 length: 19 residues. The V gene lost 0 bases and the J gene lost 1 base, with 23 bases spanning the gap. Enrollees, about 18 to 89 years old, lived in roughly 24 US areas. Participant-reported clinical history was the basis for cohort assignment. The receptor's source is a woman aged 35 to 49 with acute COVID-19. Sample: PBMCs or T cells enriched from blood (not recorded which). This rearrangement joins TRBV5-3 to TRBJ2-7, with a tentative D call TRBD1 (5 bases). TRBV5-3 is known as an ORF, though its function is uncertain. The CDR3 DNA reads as TGTGCCAGAAGCTTGGTGGATACAGGCCCGGTGAAAATGTCCTACGAGCAGTACTTC. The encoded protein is CARSLVDTGPVKMSYEQYF.